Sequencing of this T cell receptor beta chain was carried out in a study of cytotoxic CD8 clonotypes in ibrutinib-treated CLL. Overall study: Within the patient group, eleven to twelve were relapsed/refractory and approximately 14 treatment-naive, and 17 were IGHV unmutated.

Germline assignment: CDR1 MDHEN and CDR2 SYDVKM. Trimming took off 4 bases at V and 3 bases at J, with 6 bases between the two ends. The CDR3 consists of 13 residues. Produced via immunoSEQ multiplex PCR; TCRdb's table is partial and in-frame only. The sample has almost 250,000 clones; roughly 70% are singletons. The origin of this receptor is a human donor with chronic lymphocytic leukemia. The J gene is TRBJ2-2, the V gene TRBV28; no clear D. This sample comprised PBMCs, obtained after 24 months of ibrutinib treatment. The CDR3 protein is CASSYPYTGELFF. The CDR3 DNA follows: TGTGCCAGCAGTTATCCGTACACCGGGGAGCTGTTTTTT.